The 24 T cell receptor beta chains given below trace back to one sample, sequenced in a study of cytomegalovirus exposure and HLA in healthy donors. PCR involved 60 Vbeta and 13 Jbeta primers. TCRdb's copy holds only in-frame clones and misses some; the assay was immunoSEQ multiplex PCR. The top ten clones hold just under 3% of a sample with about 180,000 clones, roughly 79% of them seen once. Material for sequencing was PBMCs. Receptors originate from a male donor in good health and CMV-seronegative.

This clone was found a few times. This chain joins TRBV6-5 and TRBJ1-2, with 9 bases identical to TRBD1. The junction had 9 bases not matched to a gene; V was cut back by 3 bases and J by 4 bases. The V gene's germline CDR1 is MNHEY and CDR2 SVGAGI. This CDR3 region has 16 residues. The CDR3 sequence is CASSYMGQGGRYGYTF. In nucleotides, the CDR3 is TGTGCCAGCAGTTATATGGGACAGGGTGGACGCTATGGCTACACCTTC.

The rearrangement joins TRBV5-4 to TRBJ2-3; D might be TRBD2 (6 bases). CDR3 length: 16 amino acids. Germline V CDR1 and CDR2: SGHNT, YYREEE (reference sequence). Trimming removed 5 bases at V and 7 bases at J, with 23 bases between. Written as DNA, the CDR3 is TGTGCCAGCAGTCTAGGAGGAGCGGGTCCCCTGAATACGCAGTATTTT. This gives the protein CASSLGGAGPLNTQYF.

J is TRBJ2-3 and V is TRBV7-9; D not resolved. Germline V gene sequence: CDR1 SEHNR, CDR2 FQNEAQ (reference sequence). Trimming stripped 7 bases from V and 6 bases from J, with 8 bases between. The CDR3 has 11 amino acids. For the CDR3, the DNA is TGTGCCAGCACGGCGGTGGATACGCAGTATTTT. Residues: CASTAVDTQYF.

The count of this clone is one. The CDR3 sequence is CASSQEYRASTDTQYF. CDR3 in DNA: TGCGCCAGCAGCCAAGAGTACAGGGCTAGCACAGATACGCAGTATTTT. The chain is built from TRBV4-3 and TRBJ2-3, with a possible D match to TRBD1 (6 bases). The germline V and J ends were trimmed by 0 bases and 0 bases, with 10 bases remaining between them. The germline CDR1 and CDR2 sequences are LGHNA and YSLEER. This CDR3 region has 16 residues.

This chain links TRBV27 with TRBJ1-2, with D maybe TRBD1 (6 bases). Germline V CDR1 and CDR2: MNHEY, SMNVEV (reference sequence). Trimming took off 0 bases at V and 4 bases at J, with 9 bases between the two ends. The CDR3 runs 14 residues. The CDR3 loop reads CASSLSGQSYGYTF. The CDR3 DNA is TGTGCCAGCAGTTTATCGGGACAATCCTATGGCTACACCTTC.

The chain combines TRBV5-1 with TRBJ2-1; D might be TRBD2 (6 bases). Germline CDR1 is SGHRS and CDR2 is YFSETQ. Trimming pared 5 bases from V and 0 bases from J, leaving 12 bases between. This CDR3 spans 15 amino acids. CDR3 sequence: CASSQGGNSYNEQFF. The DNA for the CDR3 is TGCGCCAGCAGTCAGGGAGGTAACTCCTACAATGAGCAGTTCTTC.

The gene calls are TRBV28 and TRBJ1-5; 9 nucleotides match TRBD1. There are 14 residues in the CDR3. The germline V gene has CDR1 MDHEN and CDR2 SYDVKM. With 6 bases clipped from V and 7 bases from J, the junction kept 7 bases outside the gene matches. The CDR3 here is CASRLDRGRQPQHF. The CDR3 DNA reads TGTGCCAGCAGACTGGACAGGGGACGACAGCCCCAGCATTTT.

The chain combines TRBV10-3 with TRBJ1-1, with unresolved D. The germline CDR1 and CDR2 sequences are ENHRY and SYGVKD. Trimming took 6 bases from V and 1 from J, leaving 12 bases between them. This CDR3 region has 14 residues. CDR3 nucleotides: TGTGCCATCAGCGCCGAAACTCGGAACACTGAAGCTTTCTTT. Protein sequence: CAISAETRNTEAFF.

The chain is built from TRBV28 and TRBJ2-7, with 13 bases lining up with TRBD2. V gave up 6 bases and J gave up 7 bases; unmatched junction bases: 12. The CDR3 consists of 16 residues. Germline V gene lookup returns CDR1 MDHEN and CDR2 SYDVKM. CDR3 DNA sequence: TGTGCCAGCAGCTCTAAGCGGACTAGCGGGAGCGGTGAGCAGTACTTC. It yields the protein CASSSKRTSGSGEQYF.

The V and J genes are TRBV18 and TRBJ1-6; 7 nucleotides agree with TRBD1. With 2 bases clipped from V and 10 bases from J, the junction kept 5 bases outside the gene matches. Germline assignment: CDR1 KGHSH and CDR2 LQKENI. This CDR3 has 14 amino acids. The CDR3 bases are TGTGCCAGCTCACCAGAGGGGGCGCGATCACCCCTCCACTTT. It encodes CASSPEGARSPLHF. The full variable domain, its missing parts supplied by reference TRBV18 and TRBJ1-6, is NAGVMQNPRHLVRRRGQEARLRCSPMKGHSHVYWYRQLPEEGLKFMVYLQKENIIDESGMPKERFSAEFPKEGPSILRIQQVVRGDSAAYFCASSPEGARSPLHFGNGTRLTVT.

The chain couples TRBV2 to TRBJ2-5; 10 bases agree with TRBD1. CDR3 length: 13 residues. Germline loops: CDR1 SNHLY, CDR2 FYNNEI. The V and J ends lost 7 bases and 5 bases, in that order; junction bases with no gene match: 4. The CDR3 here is CASKGQGTETQYF. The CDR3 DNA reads TGTGCCAGCAAGGGACAGGGGACGGAGACCCAGTACTTC.

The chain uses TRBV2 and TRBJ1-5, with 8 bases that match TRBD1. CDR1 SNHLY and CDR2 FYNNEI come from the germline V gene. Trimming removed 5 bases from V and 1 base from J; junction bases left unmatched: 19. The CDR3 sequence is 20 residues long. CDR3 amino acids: CASSHSPEGQGAISNQPQHF. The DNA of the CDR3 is TGTGCCAGCAGTCACTCCCCCGAGGGGCAGGGGGCGATAAGCAATCAGCCCCAGCATTTT.

DNA of the CDR3: TGTGCCTGGTTGGGACAGCGAAATAATTCACCCCTCCACTTT. This sequence encodes CAWLGQRNNSPLHF. This rearrangement joins TRBV30 to TRBJ1-6, with TRBD1 matching over 7 bases. V gave up 5 bases and J gave up 5 bases; unmatched junction bases: 6. CDR3 length equals 14 residues. CDR1 is GTSNPN, CDR2 SVGIG, per germline (reference sequence).

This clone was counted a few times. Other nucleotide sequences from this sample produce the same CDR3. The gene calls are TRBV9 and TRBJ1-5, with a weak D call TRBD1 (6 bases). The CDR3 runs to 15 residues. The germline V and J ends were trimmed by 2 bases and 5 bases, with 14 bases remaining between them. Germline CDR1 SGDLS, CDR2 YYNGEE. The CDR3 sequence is CASSVGGGKDQPQHF. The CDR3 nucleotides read TGTGCCAGCAGCGTTGGGGGGGGCAAGGATCAGCCCCAGCATTTT. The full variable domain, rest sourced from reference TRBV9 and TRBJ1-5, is DSGVTQTPKHLITATGQRVTLRCSPRSGDLSVYWYQQSLDQGLQFLIQYYNGEERAKGNILERFSAQQFPDLHSELNLSSLELGDSALYFCASSVGGGKDQPQHFGDGTRLSIL.

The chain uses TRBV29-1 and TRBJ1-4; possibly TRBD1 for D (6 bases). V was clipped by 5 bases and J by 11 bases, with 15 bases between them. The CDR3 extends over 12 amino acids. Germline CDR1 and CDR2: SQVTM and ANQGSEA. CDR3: CSVWTDMEKLFF. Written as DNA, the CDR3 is TGCAGCGTTTGGACAGATATGGAGAAACTGTTTTTT.

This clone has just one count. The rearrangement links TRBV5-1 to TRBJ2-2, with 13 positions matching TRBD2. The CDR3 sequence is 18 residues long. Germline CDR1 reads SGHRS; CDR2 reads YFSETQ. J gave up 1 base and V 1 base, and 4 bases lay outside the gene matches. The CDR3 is CASSLRLAGGKNTGELFF. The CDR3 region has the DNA TGCGCCAGCAGCTTGAGACTAGCGGGAGGCAAGAACACCGGGGAGCTGTTTTTT.

The CDR3 region has the DNA TGTGCCATCAGTCAAAACAGGGGGCGCGCAGATACGCAGTATTTT. Its translation is CAISQNRGRADTQYF. The rearrangement uses TRBV10-3 and TRBJ2-3, with 9 nucleotides matching TRBD1. V lost 5 bases to trimming and J lost 4 bases; unmatched junction nucleotides: 7. CDR3 size: 15 residues. The germline V gene encodes CDR1 ENHRY and CDR2 SYGVKD.

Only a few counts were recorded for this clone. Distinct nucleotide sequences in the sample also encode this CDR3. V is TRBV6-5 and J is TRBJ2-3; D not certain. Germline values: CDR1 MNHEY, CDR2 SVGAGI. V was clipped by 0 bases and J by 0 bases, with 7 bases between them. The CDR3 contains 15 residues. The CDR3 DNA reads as TGTGCCAGCAGTTACTCGGCGGTTAGCACAGATACGCAGTATTTT. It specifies CASSYSAVSTDTQYF.

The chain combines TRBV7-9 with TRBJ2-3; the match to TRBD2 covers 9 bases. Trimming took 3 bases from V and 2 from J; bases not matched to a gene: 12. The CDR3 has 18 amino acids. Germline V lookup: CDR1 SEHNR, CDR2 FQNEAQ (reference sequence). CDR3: CASSLSSSAGGNTDTQYF. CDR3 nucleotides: TGTGCCAGCAGCTTGAGTTCGTCGGCGGGAGGGAACACAGATACGCAGTATTTT. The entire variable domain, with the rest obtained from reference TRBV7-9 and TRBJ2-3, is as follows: DTGVSQNPRHKITKRGQNVTFRCDPISEHNRLYWYRQTLGQGPEFLTYFQNEAQLEKSRLLSDRFSAERPKGSFSTLEIQRTEQGDSAMYLCASSLSSSAGGNTDTQYFGPGTRLTVL.

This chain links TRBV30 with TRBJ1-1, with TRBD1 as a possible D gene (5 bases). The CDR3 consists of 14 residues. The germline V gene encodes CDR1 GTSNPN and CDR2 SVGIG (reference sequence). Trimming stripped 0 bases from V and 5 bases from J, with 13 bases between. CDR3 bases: TGTGCCTGGAGTGTCGGGGGACTTTGGACTGAAGCTTTCTTT. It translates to CAWSVGGLWTEAFF.

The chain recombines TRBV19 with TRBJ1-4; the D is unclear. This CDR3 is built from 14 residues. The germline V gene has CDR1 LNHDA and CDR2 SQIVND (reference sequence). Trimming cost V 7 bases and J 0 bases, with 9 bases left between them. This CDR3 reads CASTGRATNEKLFF. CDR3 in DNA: TGTGCCAGTACTGGGCGCGCAACTAATGAAAAACTGTTTTTT.

CDR3 nucleotides: TGTGCCTGGAGTTACCCGGACTATGGCCGCGCTGAAGCTTTCTTT. This sequence encodes CAWSYPDYGRAEAFF. The rearrangement links TRBV30 to TRBJ1-1; no firm D call. Germline CDR1 reads GTSNPN; CDR2 reads SVGIG (reference sequence). The CDR3 consists of 15 residues. Trimming pared 2 bases from V and 6 bases from J, leaving 19 bases between.

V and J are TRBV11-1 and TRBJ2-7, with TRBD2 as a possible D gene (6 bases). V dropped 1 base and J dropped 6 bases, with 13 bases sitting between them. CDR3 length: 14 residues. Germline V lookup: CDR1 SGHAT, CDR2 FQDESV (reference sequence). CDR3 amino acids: CASSLGASASEQYF. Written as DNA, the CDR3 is TGTGCCAGCAGCTTAGGAGCTAGCGCGAGCGAGCAGTACTTC. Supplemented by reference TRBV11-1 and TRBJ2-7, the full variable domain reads EAEVAQSPRYKITEKSQAVAFWCDPISGHATLYWYRQILGQGPELLVQFQDESVVDDSQLPKDRFSAERLKGVDSTLKIQPAELGDSAMYLCASSLGASASEQYFGPGTRLTVT.

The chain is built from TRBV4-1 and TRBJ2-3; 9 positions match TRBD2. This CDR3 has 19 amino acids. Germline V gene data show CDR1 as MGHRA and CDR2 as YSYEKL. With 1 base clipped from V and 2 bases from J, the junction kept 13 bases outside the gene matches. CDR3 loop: CASSQGRLAGHPLTDTQYF. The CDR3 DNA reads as TGCGCCAGCAGCCAAGGACGGCTAGCGGGGCACCCCCTCACAGATACGCAGTATTTT.